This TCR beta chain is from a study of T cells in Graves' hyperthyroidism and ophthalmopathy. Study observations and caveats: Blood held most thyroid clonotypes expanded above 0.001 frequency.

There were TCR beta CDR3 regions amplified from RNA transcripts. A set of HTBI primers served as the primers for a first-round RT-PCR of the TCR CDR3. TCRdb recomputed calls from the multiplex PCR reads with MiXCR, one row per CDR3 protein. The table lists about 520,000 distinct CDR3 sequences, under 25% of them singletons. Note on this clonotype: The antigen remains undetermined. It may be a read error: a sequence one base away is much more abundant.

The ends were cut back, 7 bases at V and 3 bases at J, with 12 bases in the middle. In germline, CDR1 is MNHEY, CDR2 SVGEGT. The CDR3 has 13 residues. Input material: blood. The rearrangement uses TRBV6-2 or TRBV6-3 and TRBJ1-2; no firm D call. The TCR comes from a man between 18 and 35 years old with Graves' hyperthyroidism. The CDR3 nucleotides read TGTGCCAGCAACCCCGGACCGCACTATGGCTACACCTTC. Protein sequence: CASNPGPHYGYTF.